This entry features one T cell receptor (beta chain) sequence. The CDR3 runs to 16 residues. Germline loops: CDR1 SGHVS, CDR2 FNYEAQ. The V end lost 1 base, the J end lost 0 bases, and 11 bases lay between the germline ends. The source of the sample is a study of CD8 T cells in Susac syndrome. On the study more broadly: At the time of blood draw, patients with Susac syndrome were therapy-naive, receiving corticosteroids, or receiving intravenous immunoglobulin alone.

RNA in amounts of roughly 0.5 to 1 ug was reverse transcribed with random hexamers. Amplification of TCR beta CDR3 across 54 Vbeta and 13 Jbeta was performed with immunoSEQ multiplex PCR. TCRdb fed the immunoSEQ multiplex PCR reads into MiXCR, producing one record per CDR3 protein. Here the sample spans some 150,000 distinct CDR3 sequences, 85% to 95% being singletons. The chain is built from TRBV7-6 and TRBJ2-3; D might be TRBD1 or TRBD2, each matching 5 bases. The sequenced sample consisted of CD4+ T cells from PBMCs. The receptor's source is a human donor with Susac syndrome. For the CDR3, the DNA is TGTGCCAGCAGCTTAGGGGCCGGGACCAGCACAGATACGCAGTATTTT. Its protein product is CASSLGAGTSTDTQYF.